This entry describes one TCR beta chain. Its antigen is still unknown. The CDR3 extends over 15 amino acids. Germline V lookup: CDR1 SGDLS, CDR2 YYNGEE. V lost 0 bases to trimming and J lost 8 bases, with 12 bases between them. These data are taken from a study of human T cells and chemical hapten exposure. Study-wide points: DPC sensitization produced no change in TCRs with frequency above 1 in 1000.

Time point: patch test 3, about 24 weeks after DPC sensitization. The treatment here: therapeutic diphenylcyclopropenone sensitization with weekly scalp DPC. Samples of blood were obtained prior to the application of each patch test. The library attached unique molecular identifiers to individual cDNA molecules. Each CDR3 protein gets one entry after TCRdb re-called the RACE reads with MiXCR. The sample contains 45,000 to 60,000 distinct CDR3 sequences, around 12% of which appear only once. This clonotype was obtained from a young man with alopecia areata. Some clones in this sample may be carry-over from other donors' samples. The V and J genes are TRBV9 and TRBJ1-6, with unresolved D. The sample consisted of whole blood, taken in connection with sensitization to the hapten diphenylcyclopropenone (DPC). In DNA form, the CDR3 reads TGTGCCAGCAGCGTAGAAGTCAGTGGGTATTCACCCCTCCACTTT. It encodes CASSVEVSGYSPLHF.